The source of this T cell receptor (beta chain) is a study of CD8 T cells in ankylosing spondylitis. Study conclusions and caveats: Disease-linked clones were reportedly significantly enriched in matched ankylosing spondylitis synovial fluid. Relatively rare in peripheral blood, disease-linked clones were also CD8+. In the blood and synovial fluid of reactive arthritis, some motif variants had been previously reported. Fewer than 10 highly homologous variants made up a TCR beta motif that seemed to typify ankylosing spondylitis blood.

Making the TCR beta libraries involved quantitative 5'-RACE with molecular barcodes. TCRdb itself ran the 5' RACE reads through MiXCR, one entry per CDR3 protein. The table shows about 540,000 distinct CDR3 sequences, with about 12% occurring only once. The sample holds many counts of this clonotype. Its specificity is not known. This receptor was identified in a male donor with ankylosing spondylitis. Sequenced input: blood, either unsorted or a sorted T cell fraction (not recorded which).

CDR3 residues: CASSSGGDQPQHF. CDR3 nucleotide sequence: TGTGCCAGCAGCTCAGGGGGAGATCAGCCCCAGCATTTT. This chain uses TRBV12-3 or TRBV12-4 with TRBJ1-5; TRBD1 matches 7 bases. V lost 6 bases, J lost 5 bases, and 4 bases stayed unmatched. This CDR3 spans 13 amino acids.